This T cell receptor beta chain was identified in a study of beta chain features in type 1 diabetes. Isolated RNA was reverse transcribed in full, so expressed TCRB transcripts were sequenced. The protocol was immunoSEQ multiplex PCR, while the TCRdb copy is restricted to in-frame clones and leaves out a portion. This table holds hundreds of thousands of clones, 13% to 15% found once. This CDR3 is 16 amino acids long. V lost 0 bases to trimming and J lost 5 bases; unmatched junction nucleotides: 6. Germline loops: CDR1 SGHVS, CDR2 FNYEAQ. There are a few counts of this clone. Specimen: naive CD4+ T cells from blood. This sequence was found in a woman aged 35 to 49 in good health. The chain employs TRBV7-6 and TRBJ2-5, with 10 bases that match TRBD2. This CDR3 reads CASSLATSGARETQYF. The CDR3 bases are TGTGCCAGCAGCTTAGCTACTAGCGGGGCCCGCGAGACCCAGTACTTC.